Included here is one T cell receptor beta chain sequence, with context. The clone's antigen remains unknown. No much larger clonotype is one base removed from it; base qualities were not supplied. The germline V and J ends show losses of 2 bases and 0 bases respectively, and no gene match explains 13 bases of the junction. Counted from cysteine to phenylalanine, this CDR3 has 20 amino acids. The sequence is cut down to CDR3 DNA, 60 bases in frame from base 1. Taken from the germline V gene, the CDR1 and CDR2 loops are SGHTS and YDEGEE. The record originates from a study of blood T cell repertoires in COVID-19 (dated by TCRdb to 2018 to 2021). Regarding the study in general: Samples from collaborators originated in the United States, Italy and Spain and spanned both the acute and convalescent phases of COVID-19. Samples were obtained from the ongoing ImmuneRACE study (first 160 participants) and from 1,000 to 1,500 subjects provided by 6 global collaborators. Subjects who had been exposed to COVID-19, were actively infected with it, or had recovered from it provided the deeply sampled blood TCRbeta repertoires that made up the dataset. The prospective study material was composed of cDNA or gDNA derived from T cells, B-cell-depleted T cells, or PBMCs. Sample metadata almost always included a de-identified subject ID, COVID-19 status, age in years and sex. Where available, HLA class I and class II types were taken from metadata supplied by the sample provider and were not determined by assay-based typing. A freely available public database, intended as a resource for researchers studying the immune response to SARS-CoV-2, is where the repertoires were released. The paper's findings and limits, for the study overall: The amount of clinical and demographic metadata varied by source and participant and was provided uncurated.

Whole blood was collected in K2EDTA tubes by collaborating institutions according to the institutions' own protocols. For TCRbeta analysis, collaborators shipped samples as frozen whole blood, isolated PBMCs, or DNA extracted from either of those sample types. TCRbeta CDR3 regions were amplified from genomic DNA using the immunoSEQ Assay, a bias-controlled multiplex PCR. On the authors' methods: Nucleated cell counts per sample were estimated from amplification of reference gene primers within the assay. To quantify the absolute abundance of each unique TCRbeta CDR3 rearrangement, sequence reads were collapsed and filtered. For each sample, productive Simpson clonality was calculated as the square root of Simpson's diversity index over productive rearrangements. This immuneACCESS table, as held by TCRdb, lists in-frame sequences with V and J called but not all clones. Of the missing ones, under half trace to an unresolved V gene in checked studies; the others have no known cause. The V and J calls and clone size were taken over from that table, and D and trimming were inferred from the DNA. This sample gives about 250,000 clones in total; around nine tenths of them show up just once. In total, the top ten clones hold about 1.3% of the sample.

The source of this sequence is a man at least 80 years old with acute or convalescent COVID-19. The chain is made from TRBV5-8 and TRBJ1-3; 11 central nucleotides agree with TRBD1. Material: peripheral blood. The DNA is as follows: TGTGCCAGCAGCTTATTTTTCGGGACAGGGGGAACGAGCTCTGGAAACACCATATATTTT. The resulting protein is CASSLFFGTGGTSSGNTIYF.